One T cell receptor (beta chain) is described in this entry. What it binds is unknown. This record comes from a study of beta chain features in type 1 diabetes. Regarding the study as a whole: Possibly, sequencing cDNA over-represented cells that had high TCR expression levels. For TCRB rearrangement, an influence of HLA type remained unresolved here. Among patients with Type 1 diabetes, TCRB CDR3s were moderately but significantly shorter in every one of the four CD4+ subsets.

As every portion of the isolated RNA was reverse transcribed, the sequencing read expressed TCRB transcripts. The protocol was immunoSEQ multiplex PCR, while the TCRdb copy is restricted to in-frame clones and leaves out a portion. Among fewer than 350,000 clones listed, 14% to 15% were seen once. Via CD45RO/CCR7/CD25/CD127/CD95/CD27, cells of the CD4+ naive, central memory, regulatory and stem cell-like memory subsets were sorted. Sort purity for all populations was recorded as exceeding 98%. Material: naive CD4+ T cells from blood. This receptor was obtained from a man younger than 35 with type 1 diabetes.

The DNA for the CDR3 is TGTGCCAGCAGTGTCGGACAGCGCACAGATACGCAGTATTTT. Amino acids: CASSVGQRTDTQYF. The chain couples TRBV11-2 to TRBJ2-3, with a tentative D call TRBD1 (6 bases). The CDR3 is 14 amino acids. Trimming shortened V by 6 bases and J by 1 base, and 11 bases separated the two germline ends. The germline V gene has CDR1 SGHAT and CDR2 FQNNGV.